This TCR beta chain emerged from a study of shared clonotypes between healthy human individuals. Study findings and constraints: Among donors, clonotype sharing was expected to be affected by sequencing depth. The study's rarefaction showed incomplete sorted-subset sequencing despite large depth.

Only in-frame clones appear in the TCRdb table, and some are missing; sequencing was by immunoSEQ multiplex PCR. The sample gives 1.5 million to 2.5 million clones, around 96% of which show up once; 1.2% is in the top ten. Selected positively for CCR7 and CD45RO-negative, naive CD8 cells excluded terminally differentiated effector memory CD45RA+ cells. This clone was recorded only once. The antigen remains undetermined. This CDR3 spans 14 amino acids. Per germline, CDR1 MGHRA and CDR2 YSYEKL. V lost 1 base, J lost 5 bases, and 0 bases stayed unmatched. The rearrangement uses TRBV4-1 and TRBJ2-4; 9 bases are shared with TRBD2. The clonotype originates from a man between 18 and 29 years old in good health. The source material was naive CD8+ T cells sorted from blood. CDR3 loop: CASSQGLAENIQYF. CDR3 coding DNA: TGCGCCAGCAGCCAAGGACTAGCGGAAAACATTCAGTACTTC.